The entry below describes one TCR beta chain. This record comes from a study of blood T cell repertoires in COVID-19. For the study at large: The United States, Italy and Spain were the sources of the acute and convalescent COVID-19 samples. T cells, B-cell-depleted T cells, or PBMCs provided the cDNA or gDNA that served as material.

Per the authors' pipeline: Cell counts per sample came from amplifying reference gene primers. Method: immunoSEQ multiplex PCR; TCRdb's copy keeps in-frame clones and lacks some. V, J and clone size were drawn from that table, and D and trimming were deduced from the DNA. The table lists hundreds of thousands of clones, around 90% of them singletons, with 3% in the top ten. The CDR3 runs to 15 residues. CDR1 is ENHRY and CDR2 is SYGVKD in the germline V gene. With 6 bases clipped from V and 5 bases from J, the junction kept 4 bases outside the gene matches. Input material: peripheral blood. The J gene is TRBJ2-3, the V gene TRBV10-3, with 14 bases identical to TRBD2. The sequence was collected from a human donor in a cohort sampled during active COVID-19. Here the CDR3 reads CAIRPGTSGRDTQYF. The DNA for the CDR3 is TGTGCCATCAGACCAGGGACTAGCGGGAGAGATACGCAGTATTTT.